The following is a TCR beta chain sequence with its context. Its antigen is as yet unknown. The library was made from cDNA and included unique molecular identifiers. TCRdb reprocessed the PCR reads with MiXCR, giving one entry per CDR3 protein. The sample includes more than 450,000 distinct CDR3 sequences, around 36% of them seen just once. The CDR3 extends over 14 amino acids. The ends lost 4 bases at V and 3 bases at J; junction bases unmatched: 5. In germline, CDR1 is MNHEY, CDR2 SVGAGI. The sample is drawn from a study of post-analysis software for immune sequencing data. General study results and limits: Five or six TRBV segments were significantly more frequent in patients than in controls. TRBV5-6, TRBV5-1 and TRBV20-1 were among these segments. When compared against controls, multiple sclerosis patients showed significantly lower normalized Chao1 diversity.

The V and J genes are TRBV6-5 and TRBJ2-7, with TRBD1 identical over 8 bases. This TCR came from a girl between 2 and 17 years old with multiple sclerosis. Sequencing was done on a sample of blood. The CDR3 region is CASSSPDRVYEQYF. The DNA for the CDR3 is TGTGCCAGCAGTTCCCCGGACAGGGTCTACGAGCAGTACTTC.